A single sample gave rise to the 28 T cell receptor beta chains below, sequenced in a study of cytomegalovirus exposure and HLA in healthy donors (dated by TCRdb to about 2017). Receptor libraries were prepared by the immunoSEQ multiplex PCR assay. A mixture of 60 forward primers for TCR Vbeta segments and 13 reverse primers for TCR Jbeta segments was used in the multiplex PCR. TCRdb limited this immuneACCESS table to in-frame rearrangements with V and J called. A share of clones is missing; checked studies link under half to unresolved V genes, and the rest is unexplained. The sample contains 130,000 or so clones, roughly 80% of them found a single time. The leading ten clones occupy 1.5% of the sample. The source material was PBMCs. Source of these receptors: a female donor in good health and CMV-seronegative.

This chain joins TRBV7-2 and TRBJ1-1, with TRBD1 identical over 7 bases. Germline CDR1 reads SGHTA; CDR2 reads FQGNSA. Trimming cost V 6 bases and J 4 bases; bases outside gene matches: 11. The CDR3 has 15 amino acids. As DNA, the CDR3 is TGTGCCAGCAGTAAACTCGTAGGGGGCGGCACTGAAGCTTTCTTT. Translating gives CASSKLVGGGTEAFF.

This clone was observed a single time. The genes are TRBV5-5 and TRBJ1-2; no firm D call. V lost 1 base, J lost 1 base, and 8 bases lay in between. Germline CDR1 SGHKS, CDR2 YYEKEE (reference sequence). This CDR3 contains 14 residues. CDR3 coding DNA: TGTGCCAGCAGCTTGAACAGTTATAACTATGGCTACACCTTC. It is translated as CASSLNSYNYGYTF.

This clone has just a few counts. The sample holds other DNA sequences that translate to the same CDR3. The V and J genes are TRBV4-3 and TRBJ2-3, with 11 bases that match TRBD2. The CDR3 consists of 19 residues. Per the germline V gene, CDR1 is LGHNA and CDR2 is YSLEER. J gave up 4 bases and V 0 bases, and 12 bases lay outside the gene matches. The CDR3 DNA follows: TGCGCCAGCAGCCAAGATCTTGGTACTAGCGGGAGTATCGCAGATACGCAGTATTTT. It encodes CASSQDLGTSGSIADTQYF.

The chain carries TRBV5-6 and TRBJ2-5; D possibly corresponds to TRBD2 (6 bases). The germline V gene encodes CDR1 SGHDT and CDR2 YYEEEE. The CDR3 is made up of 14 amino acids. V shed 0 bases and J shed 4 bases, with 10 bases lying between them. CDR3 nucleotides: TGTGCCAGCAGCTTGGGACTAGAGAGAGAGACCCAGTACTTC. Translating it yields CASSLGLERETQYF.

This rearrangement joins TRBV5-1 to TRBJ2-3; D gene unclear. CDR3 size: 13 residues. CDR1 is SGHRS and CDR2 is YFSETQ in the germline V gene. Trimming took off 4 bases at V and 0 bases at J, with 6 bases between the two ends. For the CDR3, the DNA is TGCGCCAGCAGCCCTACTAGCACAGATACGCAGTATTTT. Its protein product is CASSPTSTDTQYF.

The chain links TRBV19 to TRBJ2-1, with D hard to call. The CDR3 length is 17 residues. V was shortened by 1 base and J by 0 bases, with 13 bases between the two germline ends. CDR1 and CDR2 from the germline V gene are LNHDA and SQIVND (reference sequence). The CDR3 protein is CASSIARQANSYNEQFF. In nucleotides, the CDR3 is TGTGCCAGTAGTATAGCCCGGCAGGCGAACTCCTACAATGAGCAGTTCTTC. The full variable domain, completed using reference TRBV19 and TRBJ2-1, is DGGITQSPKYLFRKEGQNVTLSCEQNLNHDAMYWYRQDPGQGLRLIYYSQIVNDFQKGDIAEGYSVSREKKESFPLTVTSAQKNPTAFYLCASSIARQANSYNEQFFGPGTRLTVL.

The J gene is TRBJ2-7, the V gene TRBV28; 9 nucleotides line up with TRBD1. The CDR3 is 13 amino acids. The trim removed 7 bases at V and 2 bases at J, leaving 3 bases unmatched. Per the germline V gene, CDR1 is MDHEN and CDR2 is SYDVKM. CDR3 region: CASTTGGPYEQYF. DNA for the CDR3: TGTGCCAGCACCACAGGGGGCCCCTACGAGCAGTACTTC. Full variable domain (missing parts from reference TRBV28 and TRBJ2-7): DVKVTQSSRYLVKRTGEKVFLECVQDMDHENMFWYRQDPGLGLRLIYFSYDVKMKEKGDIPEGYSVSREKKERFSLILESASTNQTSMYLCASTTGGPYEQYFGPGTRLTVT.

The rearrangement links TRBV4-3 to TRBJ2-1; TRBD1 aligns across 8 bases. This CDR3 has 12 amino acids. J gave up 9 bases and V 3 bases, and 1 base lay outside the gene matches. Germline loops: CDR1 LGHNA, CDR2 YSLEER. DNA for the CDR3: TGCGCCAGCAGCCACGACAGGGGTGAGCAGTTCTTC. This translates into CASSHDRGEQFF.

The genes are TRBV30 and TRBJ2-3, with D perhaps matching TRBD2 (7 bases). Per the germline V gene, CDR1 is GTSNPN and CDR2 is SVGIG (reference sequence). This CDR3 contains 15 residues. V gave up 8 bases and J gave up 1 base, with 19 bases separating them. DNA of the CDR3: TGTGCCCACCTAGGGGGGGGAGGTCGCACAGATACGCAGTATTTT. It codes for CAHLGGGGRTDTQYF.

V and J are TRBV4-3 and TRBJ1-4, with a possible D match to TRBD1 (6 bases). Looked up from germline, CDR1 is LGHNA and CDR2 is YSLEER. CDR3 length: 15 amino acids. V lost 5 bases and J lost 8, with 18 bases in between. The CDR3 nucleotides read TGCGCCAGCAGCATACAGGGATGGGGTGCCGAAAAACTGTTTTTT. It codes for CASSIQGWGAEKLFF.

Here the CDR3 reads CASSLSRGPNQPQHF. CDR3 DNA: TGTGCCAGCAGTTTAAGCAGGGGACCTAATCAGCCCCAGCATTTT. The rearrangement joins TRBV7-2 to TRBJ1-5, with a weak D call TRBD1 (6 bases). The CDR3 totals 15 residues. The V and J ends lost 6 bases and 4 bases respectively, with 16 bases between them. Germline CDR1 SGHTA, CDR2 FQGNSA.

J is TRBJ2-1 and V is TRBV5-1, with D possibly TRBD1 on 6 matching bases. V gave up 2 bases and J gave up 4 bases, with 7 bases separating them. The CDR3 extends over 13 amino acids. The germline CDR1 and CDR2 sequences are SGHRS and YFSETQ. The CDR3 is CASSLGQYNEQFF. The CDR3 DNA sequence: TGCGCCAGCAGCTTAGGACAGTACAATGAGCAGTTCTTC. Full variable domain (rest looked up from reference TRBV5-1 and TRBJ2-1): KAGVTQTPRYLIKTRGQQVTLSCSPISGHRSVSWYQQTPGQGLQFLFEYFSETQRNKGNFPGRFSGRQFSNSRSEMNVSTLELGDSALYLCASSLGQYNEQFFGPGTRLTVL.

V gene TRBV5-1 combines with J gene TRBJ1-4; no firm D call. Trimming removed 0 bases at V and 0 bases at J, with 6 bases between. This CDR3 contains 15 residues. Germline V gene data show CDR1 as SGHRS and CDR2 as YFSETQ. The CDR3 nucleotides read TGCGCCAGCAGCTTGGGGCCTGCAACTAATGAAAAACTGTTTTTT. It is translated as CASSLGPATNEKLFF. Variable domain in full (rest from reference TRBV5-1 and TRBJ1-4): KAGVTQTPRYLIKTRGQQVTLSCSPISGHRSVSWYQQTPGQGLQFLFEYFSETQRNKGNFPGRFSGRQFSNSRSEMNVSTLELGDSALYLCASSLGPATNEKLFFGSGTQLSVL.

The J gene is TRBJ1-4, the V gene TRBV28; D gene uncertain. The germline V and J ends were trimmed by 10 bases and 4 bases, with 16 bases remaining between them. Germline values: CDR1 MDHEN, CDR2 SYDVKM. The CDR3 sequence is 14 residues long. The CDR3 is CAIGDSGFNEKLFF. DNA for the CDR3: TGTGCCATCGGTGACTCTGGATTTAATGAAAAACTGTTTTTT.

The V call is TRBV4-2, the J call TRBJ1-1; tentatively, D is TRBD1 (5 bases). V was pared by 1 base and J by 1 base, with 7 bases between. This CDR3 is built from 14 residues. Germline assignment: CDR1 LGHNA and CDR2 YNFKEQ. The CDR3 DNA reads as TGTGCCAGCAGCCAAGTGCAGGGGAACACTGAAGCTTTCTTT. Its protein product is CASSQVQGNTEAFF.

CDR3 residues: CASMTSGRSYEQYF. The DNA for the CDR3 is TGTGCCAGCATGACTAGCGGGAGATCCTACGAGCAGTACTTC. This chain links TRBV6-6 with TRBJ2-7, with 12 nucleotides matching TRBD2. From germline, CDR1 is MNHNY and CDR2 SVGAGI (reference sequence). The V segment lost 7 bases and the J segment 1 base; nucleotides outside the gene matches: 2. This CDR3 comprises 14 residues.

In nucleotides, the CDR3 is TGTGCCAGCAGCCAAGTTCAGACAGGGGGCAAGGGTAGCAATCAGCCCCAGCATTTT. Translation: CASSQVQTGGKGSNQPQHF. The V call is TRBV4-2, the J call TRBJ1-5, with 10 nucleotides matching TRBD1. The CDR3 is 19 amino acids. In germline, CDR1 is LGHNA, CDR2 YNFKEQ. J was trimmed by 0 bases and V by 1 base; bases with no gene match: 9.

The rearrangement links TRBV9 to TRBJ1-1, with D maybe TRBD1 (6 bases). This CDR3 contains 14 residues. CDR1 is SGDLS, CDR2 YYNGEE, per germline. V lost 4 bases, J lost 0 bases, and 10 bases lay in between. The CDR3 DNA reads as TGTGCCAGCAGCTTAGGACAGCTGAACACTGAAGCTTTCTTT. Amino acid sequence: CASSLGQLNTEAFF.

The chain links TRBV6-4 to TRBJ1-2; D is uncertain. The CDR3 extends over 13 amino acids. Trimming left V 1 base short and J 4 bases short, with 7 bases between. Germline values: CDR1 MRHNA, CDR2 SNTAGT. DNA of the CDR3: TGTGCCAGCAGTGACTTTCCATTCTATGGCTACACCTTC. Translated: CASSDFPFYGYTF.

The chain combines TRBV14 with TRBJ2-6; TRBD1 aligns across 10 bases. The length of the CDR3 is 15 residues. The trim removed 5 bases at V and 6 bases at J, leaving 4 bases unmatched. Germline loops: CDR1 SGHDN, CDR2 FVKESK. CDR3 DNA sequence: TGTGCCAGCAGCAGGGACAGGGGAGTGGCCAACGTCCTGACTTTC. Residues: CASSRDRGVANVLTF.

V is TRBV5-1 and J is TRBJ2-3; D might be TRBD2 (5 bases). CDR3 length: 13 amino acids. Germline-derived CDR1 and CDR2 are SGHRS and YFSETQ. V lost 4 bases, J lost 2 bases, and 8 bases lay in between. CDR3 residues: CASSNGVTDTQYF. CDR3 DNA: TGCGCCAGCAGCAACGGGGTCACAGATACGCAGTATTTT. Supplemented by reference TRBV5-1 and TRBJ2-3, the full variable domain reads KAGVTQTPRYLIKTRGQQVTLSCSPISGHRSVSWYQQTPGQGLQFLFEYFSETQRNKGNFPGRFSGRQFSNSRSEMNVSTLELGDSALYLCASSNGVTDTQYFGPGTRLTVL.

The chain employs TRBV2 and TRBJ1-3; D is ambiguous. Between the trimmed V and J ends, which lost 7 bases and 3 bases, there was a span of 10 bases. The CDR3 is made up of 13 amino acids. CDR1 SNHLY and CDR2 FYNNEI come from the germline V gene. For the CDR3, the DNA is TGTGCCAGCAAAAGCTGGAGTGGAAACACCATATATTTT. Translating it yields CASKSWSGNTIYF.

The V call is TRBV19, the J call TRBJ1-4; the match to TRBD1 covers 7 bases. From germline, CDR1 is LNHDA and CDR2 SQIVND (reference sequence). This CDR3 is 14 amino acids long. Trimming removed 10 bases from V and 5 bases from J; junction bases left unmatched: 10. Here the CDR3 DNA reads TGTGCCACCACCTCGGGACAGTTAAATGAAAAACTGTTTTTT. It codes for CATTSGQLNEKLFF. The complete variable domain, with remaining parts taken from reference TRBV19 and TRBJ1-4, reads DGGITQSPKYLFRKEGQNVTLSCEQNLNHDAMYWYRQDPGQGLRLIYYSQIVNDFQKGDIAEGYSVSREKKESFPLTVTSAQKNPTAFYLCATTSGQLNEKLFFGSGTQLSVL.

The chain employs TRBV4-2 and TRBJ2-1; 11 bases are shared with TRBD2. The CDR3 totals 19 residues. The germline CDR1 and CDR2 sequences are LGHNA and YNFKEQ. The ends lost 0 bases at V and 6 bases at J; junction bases unmatched: 13. The CDR3 nucleotides are TGTGCCAGCAGCCAAGAGGGGGGACTAGCGGAGGGGCGGGGCAATGAGCAGTTCTTC. Translating gives CASSQEGGLAEGRGNEQFF.

The rearrangement uses TRBV5-1 and TRBJ1-2, with no clear D. Trimming took off 0 bases at V and 1 base at J, with 10 bases between the two ends. Germline V CDR1 and CDR2: SGHRS, YFSETQ. CDR3 length: 15 amino acids. The CDR3 coding sequence is TGCGCCAGCAGCTTGGATCCTAGCGGTAACTATGGCTACACCTTC. Residues: CASSLDPSGNYGYTF.

This clone was seen a single time. This chain connects TRBV5-1 to TRBJ2-1, with 8 bases matching TRBD2. This CDR3 region has 15 residues. Germline trimming cut 5 bases from V and 4 bases from J; bases unmatched to any gene: 8. Looked up from germline, CDR1 is SGHRS and CDR2 is YFSETQ. CDR3 DNA sequence: TGCGCCAGCAGGTCACAAGCGGGAGTTTACAATGAGCAGTTCTTC. This translates into CASRSQAGVYNEQFF.

In this sample, this clone turned up once. The rearrangement links TRBV4-3 to TRBJ2-2; D not certain. Trimming removed 0 bases at V and 4 bases at J, with 12 bases between. The V gene's germline CDR1 is LGHNA and CDR2 YSLEER. The CDR3 totals 16 residues. This chain's CDR3 is CASSQEATTRTGELFF. The CDR3 DNA is TGCGCCAGCAGCCAAGAGGCTACGACTCGCACCGGGGAGCTGTTTTTT.

The rearrangement links TRBV28 to TRBJ2-3; perhaps TRBD1 as D (5 bases). The germline CDR1 and CDR2 sequences are MDHEN and SYDVKM. This CDR3 has 13 residues. Trimming removed 5 bases at V and 4 bases at J, with 10 bases between. In nucleotides, the CDR3 is TGTGCCAGCAGTGGTGGGGCCCCAGATACGCAGTATTTT. Translation gives CASSGGAPDTQYF.